This T cell receptor beta chain was sequenced in a study of shared clonotypes between healthy human individuals. The germline V and J ends were trimmed by 4 bases and 6 bases, with 11 bases remaining between them. Germline V gene lookup returns CDR1 SGDLS and CDR2 YYNGEE. The length of the CDR3 is 12 residues. The protocol was immunoSEQ multiplex PCR, while the TCRdb copy is restricted to in-frame clones and leaves out a portion. The sample has about 500,000 clones; 77% are singletons. The sequenced sample consisted of PBMCs. The receptor's source is a woman in her thirties or forties in good health. Some clones in this sample may be carry-over from other donors' samples. V and J are TRBV9 and TRBJ2-7, with D perhaps TRBD2 (5 bases). The CDR3 nucleotides are TGTGCCAGCAGCCCGGACTTCGGCGAGCAGTACTTC. Its protein is CASSPDFGEQYF.